This T cell receptor beta chain was documented in a study of T-cell memory formation after mild COVID-19. This clonotype was observed a few times. TCRdb re-called the 5' RACE reads with MiXCR, one entry per CDR3 protein. The sample consists of 310,000 or so distinct CDR3 sequences, less than 20% of them appearing once. V was cut by 7 bases and J by 0 bases, with 11 bases left in between. Germline CDR1 is DFQATT and CDR2 is SNEGSKA (reference sequence). There are 13 residues in the CDR3. The sample taken for sequencing was PBMCs or a T cell subset sorted from them (not recorded which). This sequence joins TRBV20-1 and TRBJ2-3; perhaps TRBD2 as D (6 bases). The clonotype comes from a man aged 18-30 years who had mild COVID-19 (a few samples of this study predate the infection). Cell type and time point are not known. The CDR3 region has the DNA TGCAGTGTATGGGCGGGGAGCACAGATACGCAGTATTTT. The encoded protein is CSVWAGSTDTQYF.